These 17 T cell receptor beta chains came from one sample sequenced in a study of T-cell reconstitution after alpha-beta-depleted transplantation in children. Unique molecular identifiers were built into the TCRbeta library. One entry per CDR3 protein, called by TCRdb with MiXCR from the PCR reads. The profile shows a few hundred thousand distinct CDR3 sequences, more than 20% of them singletons. The source was PBMCs, mostly from graft donor cells, collected 180 days after TCRalphabeta/CD19-depleted stem cell transplant. These receptors all come from a male patient younger than 18 who had a stem cell transplant for acute lymphoblastic leukemia, so the T cells may come from the graft donor.

The rearrangement links TRBV27 to TRBJ2-1; the D is unclear. Germline lookup yields CDR1 MNHEY and CDR2 SMNVEV (reference sequence). The V end was cut by 6 bases, the J end by 8 bases, with 20 bases between. The CDR3 sequence is 15 residues long. The CDR3 nucleotides read TGTGCCAGCAGCCTCCCCGCGGATCCGGACCATGAGCAGTTCTTC. Translation: CASSLPADPDHEQFF.

V gene TRBV27 combines with J gene TRBJ2-2; 9 positions agree with TRBD2. This CDR3 spans 16 amino acids. Germline CDR1 reads MNHEY; CDR2 reads SMNVEV (reference sequence). V lost 3 bases and J lost 6; bases outside the gene matches: 8. DNA of the CDR3: TGTGCCAGCAGTTTGGTGTCGGCGGGAGGGGCCGGGGAGCTGTTTTTT. It encodes CASSLVSAGGAGELFF.

This chain joins TRBV18 and TRBJ2-2, with D perhaps matching TRBD1 or TRBD2 (6 bases each). Per the germline V gene, CDR1 is KGHSH and CDR2 is LQKENI. The CDR3 is 15 amino acids. The V gene lost 10 bases and the J gene lost 1 base, with 16 bases spanning the gap. The chain's CDR3 is CATQQGLQNTGELFF. The CDR3 bases are TGTGCCACCCAACAGGGACTCCAGAACACCGGGGAGCTGTTTTTT.

The chain uses TRBV15 and TRBJ2-1; possible D gene TRBD1, 6 bases. Trimming removed 4 bases from V and 7 bases from J, with 14 bases in between. The CDR3 length is 14 residues. Germline V lookup: CDR1 LNHNV, CDR2 YYDKDF (reference sequence). The CDR3 sequence is CATSTPGTHNEQFF. The DNA for the CDR3 is TGTGCCACCAGCACCCCCGGGACACATAATGAGCAGTTCTTC.

This clonotype was recorded a few times. V usage is TRBV15 and J usage is TRBJ2-3; D gene ambiguous. CDR3 length: 12 amino acids. Germline V gene data show CDR1 as LNHNV and CDR2 as YYDKDF (reference sequence). V was cut by 8 bases and J by 2 bases, with 8 bases left in between. CDR3 residues: CATEGTTDTQYF. CDR3 nucleotides: TGTGCCACCGAAGGAACCACAGATACGCAGTATTTT.

The chain has TRBV6-4 and TRBJ2-3; TRBD2 matches at 10 bases. CDR1 and CDR2 (germline): MRHNA, SNTAGT. Trimming cost V 0 bases and J 7 bases; bases outside gene matches: 7. The CDR3 is 16 amino acids. This chain's CDR3 is CASSDSEASGRNTQYF. CDR3 nucleotide sequence: TGTGCCAGCAGTGACTCGGAGGCTAGCGGGAGAAATACGCAGTATTTT.

V gene TRBV12-3 or TRBV12-4 combines with J gene TRBJ2-7, with D perhaps matching TRBD2 (5 bases). There are 14 residues in the CDR3. V lost 3 bases, J lost 5 bases, and 14 bases lay in between. The CDR3 spells CASSFQREYNEQYF. In DNA, the CDR3 is TGTGCCAGCAGTTTTCAAAGGGAGTACAACGAGCAGTACTTC.

The V and J genes are TRBV7-3 and TRBJ2-1, with TRBD2 identical over 8 bases. In germline, CDR1 is SGHTA, CDR2 FQGTGA. The CDR3 runs 16 residues. With 0 bases clipped from V and 1 base from J, the junction kept 2 bases outside the gene matches. The CDR3 is CASSLTRLASYNEQFF. The CDR3 DNA sequence: TGTGCCAGCAGCTTAACGCGACTAGCGTCCTACAATGAGCAGTTCTTC.

The chain couples TRBV29-1 to TRBJ2-1; D unclear. Germline V gene lookup returns CDR1 SQVTM and CDR2 ANQGSEA. Between the trimmed V and J ends, which lost 0 bases and 1 base, there was a span of 13 bases. This CDR3 region has 16 residues. The CDR3 region has the DNA TGCAGCGTTGAAGACCACAAAACCTCTTCCTACAATGAGCAGTTCTTC. This sequence encodes CSVEDHKTSSYNEQFF.

This clonotype was seen only a few times. This sequence joins TRBV4-1 and TRBJ1-1, with a tentative D call TRBD1 (6 bases). The V end was cut by 4 bases, the J end by 5 bases, with 23 bases between. Germline values: CDR1 MGHRA, CDR2 YSYEKL. The CDR3 has 17 residues. The CDR3 spells CASSRNVGAGAKTEAFF. The DNA for the CDR3 is TGCGCCAGCAGCCGTAACGTTGGGGCAGGGGCGAAGACTGAAGCTTTCTTT.

The CDR3 region is CSARENAGPNQPQHF. The CDR3 DNA follows: TGCAGTGCTAGAGAGAATGCGGGGCCCAATCAGCCCCAGCATTTT. The chain links TRBV20-1 to TRBJ1-5; possible D gene TRBD1, 5 bases. V dropped 0 bases and J dropped 3 bases, with 12 bases sitting between them. Germline V gene data show CDR1 as DFQATT and CDR2 as SNEGSKA (reference sequence). There are 15 residues in the CDR3.

V gene TRBV28 combines with J gene TRBJ1-4; D is perhaps TRBD1 (5 bases). The V gene's germline CDR1 is MDHEN and CDR2 SYDVKM. The germline V and J ends were trimmed by 4 bases and 8 bases, with 17 bases remaining between them. This CDR3 has 15 amino acids. CDR3 DNA: TGTGCCAGCAGTTCGGGCCTGCTTGGGGCCGAAAAACTGTTTTTT. This codes for CASSSGLLGAEKLFF.

The CDR3 region is CASSNRDTYEQYF. The CDR3 DNA sequence: TGTGCCAGCAGCAACCGGGACACCTACGAGCAGTACTTC. This rearrangement joins TRBV7-9 to TRBJ2-7; D is perhaps TRBD1 (6 bases). This CDR3 comprises 13 residues. CDR1 and CDR2 from the germline V gene are SEHNR and FQNEAQ (reference sequence). The V end was cut by 5 bases, the J end by 2 bases, with 10 bases between. Based on the CDR3 plus reference TRBV7-9 and TRBJ2-7, the full variable domain is DTGVSQNPRHKITKRGQNVTFRCDPISEHNRLYWYRQTLGQGPEFLTYFQNEAQLEKSRLLSDRFSAERPKGSFSTLEIQRTEQGDSAMYLCASSNRDTYEQYFGPGTRLTVT.

The gene calls are TRBV20-1 and TRBJ1-1, with D hard to call. The germline CDR1 and CDR2 sequences are DFQATT and SNEGSKA (reference sequence). The CDR3 loop spans 10 amino acids. Deletions cut 7 bases from V and 8 bases from J, with 11 bases between. CDR3 sequence: CSVYSSEAFF. CDR3 DNA: TGCAGTGTATACTCGTCGGAAGCTTTCTTT.

This clonotype was found many times. J is TRBJ1-5 and V is TRBV7-9; D is ambiguous. This CDR3 comprises 13 residues. Looked up from germline, CDR1 is SEHNR and CDR2 is FQNEAQ (reference sequence). Trimming cost V 2 bases and J 3 bases, with 5 bases left between them. The CDR3 DNA is TGTGCCAGCAGCTTATCCCTCAATCAGCCCCAGCATTTT. As protein: CASSLSLNQPQHF.

The chain uses TRBV6-5 and TRBJ2-5; D gene ambiguous. This CDR3 spans 18 amino acids. Between the trimmed V and J ends, which lost 1 base and 0 bases, there was a span of 18 bases. Germline-derived CDR1 and CDR2 are MNHEY and SVGAGI. DNA of the CDR3: TGTGCCAGCAGTTACTACACTGTACACGTCCCCGACCAAGAGACCCAGTACTTC. This encodes CASSYYTVHVPDQETQYF.

The genes are TRBV19 and TRBJ2-7; D perhaps matches TRBD1 (5 bases). The CDR3 has 13 residues. Trimming shortened V by 5 bases and J by 2 bases, and 10 bases separated the two germline ends. CDR1 is LNHDA, CDR2 SQIVND, per germline (reference sequence). The DNA of the CDR3 is TGTGCCAGTAGTCCGACAGAAACCTACGAGCAGTACTTC. Its translation is CASSPTETYEQYF.